The 7 T cell receptor beta chains listed next were all sequenced from one sample in a study of blood T cell repertoires in COVID-19. Generated by immunoSEQ multiplex PCR, the TCRdb table keeps only in-frame clones and is missing some. The table has approximately 50,000 clones, more than 85% seen once. The sample was peripheral blood. The receptors shown here come from a man in his fifties with active COVID-19.

V usage is TRBV4-3 and J usage is TRBJ2-1; 8 bases are shared with TRBD2. CDR3 length: 16 residues. Per the germline V gene, CDR1 is LGHNA and CDR2 is YSLEER. Trimming cost V 0 bases and J 4 bases; bases outside gene matches: 5. The CDR3 DNA reads TGCGCCAGCAGCCAAGAACTCGGGGGGGTGTACAATGAGCAGTTCTTC. This translates into CASSQELGGVYNEQFF.

This chain links TRBV19 with TRBJ1-5; maybe TRBD1 (6 bases). The length of the CDR3 is 14 residues. Germline V gene sequence: CDR1 LNHDA, CDR2 SQIVND (reference sequence). V lost 5 bases and J lost 2, with 10 bases in between. The CDR3 loop is CASSPSGGNQPQHF. CDR3 in DNA: TGTGCCAGTAGTCCATCAGGGGGCAATCAGCCCCAGCATTTT.

This sequence joins TRBV19 and TRBJ1-2; 9 nucleotides align to TRBD1. Germline loops: CDR1 LNHDA, CDR2 SQIVND (reference sequence). V dropped 8 bases and J dropped 3; count of bases not matched to a gene: 7. The CDR3 loop spans 14 amino acids. The DNA of the CDR3 is TGTGCCAGTTTGAAACAGGGGGCTGACTATGGCTACACCTTC. This codes for CASLKQGADYGYTF.

This clone appeared a single time. The chain carries TRBV7-7 and TRBJ2-7, with TRBD1 identical over 9 bases. The CDR3 consists of 15 residues. J lost 4 bases, V lost 4 bases, and 8 bases had no gene match. The V gene's germline CDR1 is SSHAT and CDR2 FNYEAQ (reference sequence). CDR3 in amino acids: CASSWGQGGGYEQYF. The CDR3 nucleotides read TGTGCCAGCAGCTGGGGACAGGGAGGGGGATACGAGCAGTACTTC.

Only a few counts were recorded for this clone. This chain joins TRBV13 and TRBJ2-2, with 13 bases aligning to TRBD2. This CDR3 has 17 residues. CDR1 is PRHDT and CDR2 is FYEKMQ in the germline V gene (reference sequence). V lost 5 bases and J lost 7; bases outside the gene matches: 10. The CDR3 DNA follows: TGTGCCAGCAGCCACCTACTAGCGGGGGGGCATATCGGGGAGCTGTTTTTT. Translation gives CASSHLLAGGHIGELFF.

This clone was observed a single time. The chain has TRBV2 and TRBJ2-1, with TRBD2 matching 13 bases. There are 15 residues in the CDR3. Germline values: CDR1 SNHLY, CDR2 FYNNEI. J gave up 9 bases and V 5 bases, and 7 bases lay outside the gene matches. The CDR3 nucleotides read TGTGCCAGCAGTTCGACTAGCGGGGGGAAGGGTGAGCAGTTCTTC. As protein: CASSSTSGGKGEQFF.

The chain employs TRBV25-1 and TRBJ2-7; D is perhaps TRBD1 (6 bases). The CDR3 covers 14 residues. Germline CDR1 reads MGHDK; CDR2 reads SYGVNS. V was clipped by 10 bases and J by 5 bases, with 21 bases between them. As DNA, the CDR3 is TGTGCCACACCTATCTACCAGGGGATCCACGAGCAGTACTTC. Its protein is CATPIYQGIHEQYF.